The rows below give T cell receptor beta chains drawn from one sample of a study of beta chain features in type 1 diabetes. Sequencing was performed with immunoSEQ multiplex PCR; in TCRdb, only in-frame clones are kept and a portion is missing. The data contain some 250,000 clones, 25% to 30% of them singletons. Specimen: central memory CD4+ T cells from blood. Receptors originate from a man under 40 in good health. The CDR3 runs from the conserved cysteine through the conserved F or W. D genes are given only for firm matches. Rows may omit the clone size; those that give it use once, few, many or a size class.

clone_size j_call d_call v_call cdr3_nt cdr3_aa
few TRBJ2-7 NA TRBV18 TGTGCCAGCTCTCCAACGGGTAGCTCCTACGAGCAGTACTTC CASSPTGSSYEQYF
many TRBJ2-2 NA TRBV18 TGTGCCAGCTCACCTTCTCCTACCAGGGAGCTGTTTTTT CASSPSPTRELFF
NA TRBJ1-1 NA TRBV4-3 TGCGCCAGCAGCCTTGGGAACACTGAAGCTTTCTTT CASSLGNTEAFF
few TRBJ2-5 TRBD1 TRBV29-1 TGCAGCGCCAGGACAGGCGAGGAGACCCAGTACTTC CSARTGEETQYF
NA TRBJ2-1 NA TRBV6-5 TGTGCCAGCAGACCCCACGGGACATCCTACAATGAGCAGTTCTTC CASRPHGTSYNEQFF
few TRBJ1-2 NA TRBV6-1 TGTGCCAGCACCCTTGACTCCTATGGCTACACCTTC CASTLDSYGYTF
few TRBJ2-3 TRBD2 TRBV5-4 TGTGCCAGCAGCATGACTAGCGGGGGGGCAGATACGCAGTATTTT CASSMTSGGADTQYF
NA TRBJ2-1 NA TRBV27 TGTGCCAGCAGTTTATCGAGTAGGAATGAGCAGTTCTTC CASSLSSRNEQFF
NA TRBJ1-1 NA TRBV2 TGTGCCAGCAGTGAAGCTTACAACACTGAAGCTTTCTTT CASSEAYNTEAFF
few TRBJ2-7 TRBD2 TRBV9 TGTGCCAGCAGCGAGGGACTAGCGGGAGGCGGCCGCTCCTACGAGCAGTACTTC CASSEGLAGGGRSYEQYF
NA TRBJ2-7 TRBD1 TRBV15 TGTGCCACCAGCAGGGACAGGGGTCGTTACGAGCAGTACTTC CATSRDRGRYEQYF
few TRBJ2-3 NA TRBV4-3 TGCGCCAGCAGCCAAGATCGGAGCGGGCGTGCAGATACGCAGTATTTT CASSQDRSGRADTQYF
NA TRBJ2-1 NA TRBV5-8 TGTGCCAGCAGCTTGGCGAAAAATGAGCAGTTCTTC CASSLAKNEQFF
few TRBJ2-7 NA TRBV5-4 TGTGCCAGCAGCCGGGACATCTACGAGCAGTACTTC CASSRDIYEQYF
few TRBJ2-7 NA TRBV21-1 TGTGCCAGCAGCAAAGGCGGGACTCTATTAATCTACGAGCAGTACTTC CASSKGGTLLIYEQYF
few TRBJ1-1 NA TRBV7-8 TGTGCCAGCAGCCCAAAAAACACTGAAGCTTTCTTT CASSPKNTEAFF
NA TRBJ2-7 TRBD2 TRBV20-1 TGCAGCGCCCAGCGGGGCGAGCAGTACTTC CSAQRGEQYF
NA TRBJ2-7 NA TRBV18 TGTGCCAGCTCACGCAACCTGGGCACTGGCTTGAGCGAGCAGTACTTC CASSRNLGTGLSEQYF
NA TRBJ2-1 TRBD2 TRBV6-5 TGTGCCAGCAGTTTGAACCCAGCGGGGGGTTACAATGAGCAGTTCTTC CASSLNPAGGYNEQFF
NA TRBJ1-6 NA TRBV7-2 TGTGCCAGCAGCCATAACGGTTACTCCTATAATTCACCCCTCCACTTT CASSHNGYSYNSPLHF
NA TRBJ1-2 NA TRBV6-8 TGTGCCAGCAGTCCCCAGCTCTATGGCTACACCTTC CASSPQLYGYTF
NA TRBJ2-7 TRBD1 TRBV10-3 TGTGCCATCAGTGTTCACAGTGGCGGGACAGGTTACGAGCAGTACTTC CAISVHSGGTGYEQYF
few TRBJ1-5 TRBD1 TRBV7-8 TGTGCCAGCAGCCCCACAGGGGTCGGGCAGCCCCAGCATTTT CASSPTGVGQPQHF
NA TRBJ2-1 TRBD2 TRBV27 TGTGCCAGCAGTTTATCAGTGGCTAGCGGGTGGAATGAGCAGTTCTTC CASSLSVASGWNEQFF
few TRBJ2-1 NA TRBV29-1 TGCAGCGTTGGAACGAGAACTTACAATGAGCAGTTCTTC CSVGTRTYNEQFF
NA TRBJ2-1 NA TRBV18 TGTGCCAGCTCAGATCTGGCTAGTGGTTCCTACAATGAGCAGTTCTTC CASSDLASGSYNEQFF
few TRBJ2-5 TRBD1 TRBV7-2 TGTGCCAGCTTCAATACAGGGGTTGAGACCCAGTACTTC CASFNTGVETQYF
once TRBJ1-2 NA TRBV9 TGTGCCAGCAGCGTAAGCCAGGGAGGCTATGGCTACACCTTC CASSVSQGGYGYTF
few TRBJ2-6 NA TRBV29-1 TGCAGCGTTGAGTGGGCCAACGTCCTGACTTTC CSVEWANVLTF